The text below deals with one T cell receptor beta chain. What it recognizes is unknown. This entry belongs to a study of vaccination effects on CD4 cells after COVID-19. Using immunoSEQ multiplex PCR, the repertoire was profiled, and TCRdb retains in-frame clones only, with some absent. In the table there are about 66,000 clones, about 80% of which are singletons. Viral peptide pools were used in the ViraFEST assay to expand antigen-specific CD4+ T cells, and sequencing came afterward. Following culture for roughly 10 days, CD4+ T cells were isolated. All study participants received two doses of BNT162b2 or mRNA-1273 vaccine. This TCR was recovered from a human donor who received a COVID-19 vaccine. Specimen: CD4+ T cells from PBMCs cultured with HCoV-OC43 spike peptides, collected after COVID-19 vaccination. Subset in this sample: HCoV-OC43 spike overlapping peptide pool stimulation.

The CDR3 region has the DNA TGTGCCAGCGGGGACAGGGGTTACGAGCAGTACGTC. Residues: CASGDRGYEQYV. V is TRBV10-3 and J is TRBJ2-7, with 10 bases that match TRBD1. Germline V gene lookup returns CDR1 ENHRY and CDR2 SYGVKD. The CDR3 spans 12 residues. The ends lost 10 bases at V and 4 bases at J; junction bases unmatched: 4.